This T cell receptor beta chain was identified during a study of T cell responses to AZD1222 COVID-19 vaccine. Study observations and caveats: The study found vaccine-associated CD4 TCRs spanning spike, dominant at 160-218 and 743-854. Reports indicate that nearly half of spike-specific TCRs are directed at unmutated variant regions.

The assay was immunoSEQ multiplex PCR, and TCRdb's table has in-frame clones only and misses some. The table lists some 120,000 clones, 93% of them singletons. CDR3 size: 14 residues. V shed 4 bases and J 3 bases; nucleotides not matched to a gene: 4. From germline, CDR1 is SGHAT and CDR2 FQNNGV. As regards this clone: Its antigen is not identified. Different DNA sequences within this sample yield the same CDR3.

Sequences were derived from peripheral blood, sampled on day 0 of AZD1222 vaccination. This sequence joins TRBV11-2 and TRBJ1-2, with 8 bases that match TRBD1. The receptor was derived from an adult in good health. CDR3 region: CASSSGQGDYGYTF. The CDR3 DNA follows: TGTGCCAGCAGCTCAGGACAGGGCGACTATGGCTACACCTTC.